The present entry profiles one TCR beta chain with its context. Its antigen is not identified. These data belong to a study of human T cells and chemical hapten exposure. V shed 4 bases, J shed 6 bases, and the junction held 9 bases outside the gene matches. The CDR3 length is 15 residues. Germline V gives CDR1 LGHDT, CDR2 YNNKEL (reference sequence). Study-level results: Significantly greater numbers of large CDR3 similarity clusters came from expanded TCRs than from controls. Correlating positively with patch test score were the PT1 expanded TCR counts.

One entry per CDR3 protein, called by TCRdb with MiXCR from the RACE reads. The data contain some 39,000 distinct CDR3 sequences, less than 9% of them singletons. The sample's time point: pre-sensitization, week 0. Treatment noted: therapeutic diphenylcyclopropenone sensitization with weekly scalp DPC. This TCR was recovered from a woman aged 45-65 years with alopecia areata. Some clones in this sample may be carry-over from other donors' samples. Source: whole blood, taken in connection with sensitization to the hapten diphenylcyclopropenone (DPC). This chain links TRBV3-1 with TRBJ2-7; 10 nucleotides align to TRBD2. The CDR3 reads CASSRDLAGVSEQYF. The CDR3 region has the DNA TGTGCCAGCAGCCGCGATCTAGCGGGAGTATCCGAGCAGTACTTC.